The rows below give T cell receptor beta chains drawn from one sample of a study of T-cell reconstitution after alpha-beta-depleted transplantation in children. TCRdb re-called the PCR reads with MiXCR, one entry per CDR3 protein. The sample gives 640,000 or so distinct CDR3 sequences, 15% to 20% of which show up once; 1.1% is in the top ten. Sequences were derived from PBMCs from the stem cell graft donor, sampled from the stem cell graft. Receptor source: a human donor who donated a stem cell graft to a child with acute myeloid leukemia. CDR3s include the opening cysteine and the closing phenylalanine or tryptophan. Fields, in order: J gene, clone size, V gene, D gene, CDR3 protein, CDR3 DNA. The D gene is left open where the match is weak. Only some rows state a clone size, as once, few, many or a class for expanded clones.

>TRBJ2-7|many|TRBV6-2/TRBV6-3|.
CASSYSLEQYF
TGTGCCAGCAGTTACTCCCTCGAGCAGTACTTC
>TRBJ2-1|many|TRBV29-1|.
CSVEAGLRHEQFF
TGCAGCGTTGAAGCTGGGCTCCGTCATGAGCAGTTCTTC
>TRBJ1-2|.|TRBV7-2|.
CASSITIGNANYGYTF
TGTGCCAGCAGTATCACGATTGGCAACGCTAACTATGGCTACACCTTC
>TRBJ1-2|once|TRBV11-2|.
CASSLWTKYGYTF
TGTGCCAGCAGCTTATGGACAAAATACGGCTACACCTTC
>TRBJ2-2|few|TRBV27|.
CATHLSGELFF
TGTGCCACTCATCTTAGCGGGGAGCTGTTTTTT
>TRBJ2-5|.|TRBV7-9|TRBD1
CASTGGEVETQYF
TGTGCCAGCACAGGGGGCGAAGTAGAGACCCAGTACTTC
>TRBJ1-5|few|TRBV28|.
CASSLRAPGQPQHF
TGTGCCAGCAGTTTAAGGGCCCCAGGTCAGCCCCAGCATTTT
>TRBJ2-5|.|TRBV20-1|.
CSARDPVVETQYF
TGCAGTGCTAGAGACCCCGTGGTGGAGACCCAGTACTTC
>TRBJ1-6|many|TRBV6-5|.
CASSYEWGGYNSPLHF
TGTGCCAGCAGTTACGAATGGGGCGGCTATAATTCACCCCTCCACTTT
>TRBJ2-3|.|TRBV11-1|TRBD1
CASSHGTGGLNTQYF
TGTGCCAGCAGCCATGGGACAGGGGGCTTGAATACGCAGTATTTT
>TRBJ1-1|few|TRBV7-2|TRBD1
CASSLSTGWATDTEAFF
TGTGCCAGCAGCTTGTCGACAGGGTGGGCTACGGACACTGAAGCTTTCTTT
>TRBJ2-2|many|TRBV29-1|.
CSVEGRSNTGELFF
TGCAGCGTTGAAGGGAGGTCGAACACCGGGGAGCTGTTTTTT
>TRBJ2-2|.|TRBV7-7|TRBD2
CASSRRGGAGELFF
TGTGCCAGCAGCCGGCGGGGGGGCGCCGGGGAGCTGTTTTTT
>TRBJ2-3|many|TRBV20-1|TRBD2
CSARPERGPSSSTDTQYF
TGCAGTGCTAGGCCTGAGCGGGGGCCTTCTTCTAGCACAGATACGCAGTATTTT
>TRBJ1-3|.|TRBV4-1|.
CASSQEVGARTGNTIYF
TGCGCCAGCAGCCAAGAAGTCGGAGCTCGGACTGGAAACACCATATATTTT
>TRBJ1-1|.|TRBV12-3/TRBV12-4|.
CASTREGLVTEAFF
TGTGCCAGCACACGAGAGGGGTTGGTCACTGAAGCTTTCTTT
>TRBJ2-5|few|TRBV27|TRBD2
CASSLYGGGTQETQYF
TGTGCCAGCAGTTTATACGGCGGGGGAACACAAGAGACCCAGTACTTC
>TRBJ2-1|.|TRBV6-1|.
CASRQGGGGRYNEQFF
TGTGCCAGCAGACAAGGAGGTGGGGGGAGATACAATGAGCAGTTCTTC
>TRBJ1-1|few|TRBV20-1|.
CSARFGAMNTEAFF
TGCAGTGCTAGATTCGGGGCGATGAACACTGAAGCTTTCTTT
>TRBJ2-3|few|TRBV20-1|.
CSARDLARSTDTQYF
TGCAGTGCTAGAGATCTAGCGAGAAGCACAGATACGCAGTATTTT
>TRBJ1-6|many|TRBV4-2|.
CASSQVLGQGISSPLHF
TGTGCCAGCAGCCAAGTACTGGGCCAGGGGATTAGTTCACCCCTCCACTTT
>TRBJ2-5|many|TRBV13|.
CASSLPTELGGETQYF
TGTGCCAGCAGCCTACCCACCGAGCTAGGTGGAGAGACCCAGTACTTC
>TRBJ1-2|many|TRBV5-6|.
CASSLVVGRLTSGYTF
TGTGCCAGCAGCTTGGTGGTAGGGCGTTTGACAAGTGGCTACACCTTC
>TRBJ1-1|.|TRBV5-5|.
CASSLEGSGTEAFF
TGTGCCAGCAGCTTGGAAGGGTCGGGCACTGAAGCTTTCTTT
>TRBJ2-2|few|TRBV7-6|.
CASSLETDTGELFF
TGTGCCAGCAGCTTAGAAACAGACACCGGGGAGCTGTTTTTT
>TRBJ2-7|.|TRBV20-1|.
CSARDETGQTGGFYEQYF
TGCAGTGCTAGAGATGAGACAGGGCAGACCGGGGGATTCTACGAGCAGTACTTC
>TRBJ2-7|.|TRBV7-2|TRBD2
CASSTRLAGSSYEQYF
TGTGCCAGCAGCACTAGACTAGCGGGGAGCTCCTACGAGCAGTACTTC
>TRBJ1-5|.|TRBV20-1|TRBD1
CCARSQGHRGQSNQPQHF
TGCTGTGCTAGATCCCAAGGGCACAGGGGGCAAAGCAATCAGCCCCAGCATTTT
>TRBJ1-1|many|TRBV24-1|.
CATSDPDGAEAFF
TGTGCCACCAGTGACCCAGACGGGGCTGAAGCTTTCTTT
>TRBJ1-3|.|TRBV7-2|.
CASSLIRGSGNTIYF
TGTGCCAGCAGCTTAATCAGGGGCTCTGGAAACACCATATATTTT
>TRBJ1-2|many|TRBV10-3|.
CAISESERVDGYTF
TGTGCCATCAGTGAGTCAGAAAGGGTTGATGGCTACACCTTC
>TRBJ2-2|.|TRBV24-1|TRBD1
CATSDIRDRRAGELFF
TGTGCCACCAGTGATATTCGGGACAGGCGGGCCGGGGAGCTGTTTTTT
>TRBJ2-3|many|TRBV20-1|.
CSARGTHSTDTQYF
TGCAGTGCTAGGGGGACCCATAGCACAGATACGCAGTATTTT
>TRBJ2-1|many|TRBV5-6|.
CASSLVGEQQFF
TGTGCCAGCAGCTTGGTGGGGGAACAGCAGTTCTTC
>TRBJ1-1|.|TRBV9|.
CASSPERGEPNTEAFF
TGTGCCAGCAGCCCAGAGAGGGGGGAACCGAACACTGAAGCTTTCTTT
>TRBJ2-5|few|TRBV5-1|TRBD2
CASRAGGLVETQYF
TGCGCCAGCAGAGCGGGGGGCCTGGTGGAGACCCAGTACTTC
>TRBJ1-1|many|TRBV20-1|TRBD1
CSAVRQGRMNTEAFF
TGCAGTGCTGTCCGACAGGGGCGTATGAACACTGAAGCTTTCTTT
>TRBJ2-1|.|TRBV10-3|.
CAISEYGRGSSYNEQFF
TGTGCCATCAGTGAGTACGGCAGGGGAAGCTCCTACAATGAGCAGTTCTTC
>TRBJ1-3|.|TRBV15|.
CATSSERDLVSGNTIYF
TGTGCCACCAGCAGCGAACGAGACTTAGTCTCTGGAAACACCATATATTTT
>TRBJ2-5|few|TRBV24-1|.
CATTHPVVYQETQYF
TGTGCCACCACCCACCCGGTTGTCTACCAAGAGACCCAGTACTTC
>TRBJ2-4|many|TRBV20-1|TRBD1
CGFYDRGQQDIQYF
TGCGGGTTTTACGACAGGGGGCAGCAGGACATTCAGTACTTC